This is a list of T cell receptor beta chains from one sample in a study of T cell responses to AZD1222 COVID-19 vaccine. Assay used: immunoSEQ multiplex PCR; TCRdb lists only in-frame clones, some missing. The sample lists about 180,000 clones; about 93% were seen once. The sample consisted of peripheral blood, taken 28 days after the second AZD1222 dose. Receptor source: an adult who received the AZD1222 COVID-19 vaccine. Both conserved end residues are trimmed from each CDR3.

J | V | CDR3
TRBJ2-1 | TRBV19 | ASTFFNEQF
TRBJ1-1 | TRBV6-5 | ASSSDSTEAF
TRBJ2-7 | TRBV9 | ASSAGQSGYEQY
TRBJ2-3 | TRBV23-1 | ASLWARKDTQY
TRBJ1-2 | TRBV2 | ASRVGANYGYT
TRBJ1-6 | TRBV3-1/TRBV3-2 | ASSQVPGDNSPLH
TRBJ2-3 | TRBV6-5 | ASSYSRFFEDTQY
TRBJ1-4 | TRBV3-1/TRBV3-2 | ASSLSGGTVEKLF
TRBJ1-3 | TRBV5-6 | ASSLGSFGSSGNTIY
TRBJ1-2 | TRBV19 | ASKTDRANYGYT
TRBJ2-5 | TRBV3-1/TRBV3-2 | ASSQGGTGGETQY
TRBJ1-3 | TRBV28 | ASSSPGKISGNTIY
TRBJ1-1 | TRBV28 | ASSPPVRASYEAF
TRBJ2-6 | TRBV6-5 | ASSPQGAGANVLT
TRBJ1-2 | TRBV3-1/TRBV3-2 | ASSQPGQTNYGYT
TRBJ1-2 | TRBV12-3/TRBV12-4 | ASGAPGNYGYT
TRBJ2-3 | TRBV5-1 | ASSHGTLNWETTQY
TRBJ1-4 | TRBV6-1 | ASSAYSGRLSEKLF
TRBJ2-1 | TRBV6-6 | ASSPPTGQGHNEQF
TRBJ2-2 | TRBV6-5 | ASSYWGVANTGELF
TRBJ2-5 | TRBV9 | ASSVGVQMETQY
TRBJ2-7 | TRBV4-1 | ASSRISGTGAPLEQY
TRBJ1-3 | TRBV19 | ASSIDGYSGNTIY
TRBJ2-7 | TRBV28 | ASSRWRQGRLYEQY
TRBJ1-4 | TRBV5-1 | ASSLGGAPNNEKLF
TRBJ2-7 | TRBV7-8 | ASSSPGRTSYEQY
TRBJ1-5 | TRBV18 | ASSRDPDQPQH
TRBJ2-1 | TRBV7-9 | ASSLGRAGGPLVREQF
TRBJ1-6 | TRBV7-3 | ASSAQGGDNSPLH
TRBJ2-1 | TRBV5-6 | ASSLLGPGATYNEQF
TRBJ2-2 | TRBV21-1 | ASINISGTGELF
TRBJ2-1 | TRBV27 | ASSQSASSYNEQF
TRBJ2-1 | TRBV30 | AWSRGGEQF
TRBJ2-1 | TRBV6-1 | ASSEEFYNEQF
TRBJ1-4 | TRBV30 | AWSVGAYNEKLF
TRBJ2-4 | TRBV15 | ATSRAGGIAKNIQY
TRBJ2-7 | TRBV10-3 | ASHGQRSYEQY
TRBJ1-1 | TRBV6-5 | ASSSGTGENTEAF
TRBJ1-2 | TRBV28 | ASSGGIRYGYT
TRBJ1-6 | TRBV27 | ASSGASPLH
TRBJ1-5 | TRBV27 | ASRRNRDSGNQPQH
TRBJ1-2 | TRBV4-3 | ASSLGGGDYGYT
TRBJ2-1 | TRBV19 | ASSIEYPPVGEQF
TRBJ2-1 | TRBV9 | ASSVDSGVRNEQF
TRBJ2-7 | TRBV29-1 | SVEEPGPQGSVTYEQY
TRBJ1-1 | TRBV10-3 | AISEKLGQAEAF
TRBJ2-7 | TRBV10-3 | AISENRLSYEQY
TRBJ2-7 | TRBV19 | ASSSGTDNYEQY
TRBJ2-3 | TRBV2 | ASSYGQGGTDTQY
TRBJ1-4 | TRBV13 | ASGRQGPERLF
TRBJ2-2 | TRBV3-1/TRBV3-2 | ASSPGTGELF
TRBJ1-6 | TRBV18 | ASSLGQGARNSPLH
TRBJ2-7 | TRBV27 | ASSRDRGEYEQY
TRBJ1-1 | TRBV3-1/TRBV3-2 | ASSQVGGVPTEAF
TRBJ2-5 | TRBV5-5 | ASSLEWETQY
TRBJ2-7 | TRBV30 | AWGGQGVKRQY
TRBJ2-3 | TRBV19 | ASSWDRSSTDTQY